These 16 T cell receptor beta chains were sequenced from one sample in a study of blood T cell repertoires in COVID-19. The method was immunoSEQ multiplex PCR; TCRdb's version includes in-frame clones alone and lacks a portion of them. The sample carries about 180,000 clones, around four fifths recorded once. Material: peripheral blood. These receptors came from a woman in her 40s with COVID-19, enrolled during active disease.

V and J are TRBV11-3 and TRBJ1-1; D gene ambiguous. The CDR3 totals 14 residues. Trimming took 1 base from V and 1 from J, leaving 7 bases between them. Germline CDR1 is SGHNT and CDR2 is YENEEA. CDR3: CASSLGVTNTEAFF. The CDR3 nucleotides read TGTGCCAGCAGCTTAGGCGTCACGAACACTGAAGCTTTCTTT.

This chain uses TRBV5-6 with TRBJ1-2; 8 nucleotides align to TRBD1. V gave up 4 bases and J gave up 8 bases; unmatched junction bases: 10. Germline V gene lookup returns CDR1 SGHDT and CDR2 YYEEEE. The CDR3 spans 14 residues. Here the CDR3 DNA reads TGTGCCAGCAGCCTCGGACAGGGTAGCTACGGCTACACCTTC. It codes for CASSLGQGSYGYTF.

This chain joins TRBV19 and TRBJ2-5; TRBD1 aligns across 9 bases. CDR3 size: 15 residues. V shed 5 bases, J shed 2 bases, and the junction held 6 bases outside the gene matches. Per the germline V gene, CDR1 is LNHDA and CDR2 is SQIVND (reference sequence). DNA of the CDR3: TGTGCCAGTAGTGTGCCGGGACAGGGACAAGAGACCCAGTACTTC. Amino acid sequence: CASSVPGQGQETQYF.

This rearrangement joins TRBV3-1 (or the pseudogene TRBV3-2) to TRBJ1-1; D might be TRBD1 (6 bases). The CDR3 is 16 residues long. The V and J ends lost 4 bases and 3 bases respectively, with 18 bases between them. Per germline, CDR1 LGHDT and CDR2 YNNKEL (reference sequence). CDR3 nucleotides: TGTGCCAGCAGCCTAGTCATATGGCAGGGGCACACTGAAGCTTTCTTT. Its protein is CASSLVIWQGHTEAFF.

V is TRBV29-1 and J is TRBJ1-1, with D uncertain. Germline CDR1 reads SQVTM; CDR2 reads ANQGSEA. This CDR3 is built from 13 residues. The V and J ends lost 4 bases and 7 bases respectively, with 16 bases between them. CDR3 residues: CSVVPWSSVEAFF. The CDR3 DNA is TGCAGCGTTGTCCCCTGGTCGTCGGTTGAAGCTTTCTTT.

The chain recombines TRBV5-1 with TRBJ1-3, with TRBD1 matching over 7 bases. CDR3 length equals 17 residues. J lost 0 bases, V lost 2 bases, and 8 bases had no gene match. Germline V gene data show CDR1 as SGHRS and CDR2 as YFSETQ. This chain's CDR3 is CASSLQGTSSSGNTIYF. For the CDR3, the DNA is TGCGCCAGCAGCTTACAGGGGACCTCAAGCTCTGGAAACACCATATATTTT.

The V call is TRBV6-5, the J call TRBJ1-5; D is ambiguous. Trimming pared 8 bases from V and 0 bases from J, leaving 8 bases between. The CDR3 loop spans 13 amino acids. Germline V CDR1 and CDR2: MNHEY, SVGAGI. The CDR3 sequence: CASGRDSNQPQHF. In DNA form, the CDR3 reads TGTGCCAGCGGGAGGGATAGCAATCAGCCCCAGCATTTT.

V and J are TRBV19 and TRBJ2-5, with 11 bases identical to TRBD1. Germline CDR1 reads LNHDA; CDR2 reads SQIVND (reference sequence). The CDR3 consists of 16 residues. V trimming: 3 bases; J trimming: 5 bases; junction bases outside the gene matches: 8. CDR3 loop: CASSISGQGAPETQYF. The CDR3 nucleotides are TGTGCCAGTAGTATTAGTGGACAGGGGGCGCCGGAGACCCAGTACTTC.

J is TRBJ1-2 and V is TRBV11-2; D is perhaps TRBD1 (6 bases). With 5 bases removed from V and 3 bases from J, the gap between germline ends came to 13 bases. The CDR3 is 14 residues long. Germline values: CDR1 SGHAT, CDR2 FQNNGV. The CDR3 DNA sequence: TGTGCCAGCAGCCCACAGGGAACGGACTATGGCTACACCTTC. It yields the protein CASSPQGTDYGYTF.

The rearrangement joins TRBV6-5 to TRBJ1-2; 7 positions agree with TRBD1. The CDR3 covers 15 residues. CDR1 is MNHEY, CDR2 SVGAGI, per germline. With 2 bases clipped from V and 3 bases from J, the junction kept 6 bases outside the gene matches. The CDR3 loop reads CASSYETGNYYGYTF. The CDR3 coding sequence is TGTGCCAGCAGTTACGAGACAGGGAATTACTATGGCTACACCTTC.

The chain has TRBV7-6 and TRBJ1-1; 7 positions match TRBD1. The length of the CDR3 is 15 residues. V was clipped by 5 bases and J by 1 base; unmatched bases: 7. Germline V gives CDR1 SGHVS, CDR2 FNYEAQ. The CDR3 protein is CASSPRDRSNTEAFF. The CDR3 coding sequence is TGTGCCAGCAGCCCCAGGGACAGATCGAACACTGAAGCTTTCTTT.

V usage is TRBV28 and J usage is TRBJ1-1; D might be TRBD1 (5 bases). The germline CDR1 and CDR2 sequences are MDHEN and SYDVKM. There are 14 residues in the CDR3. V was shortened by 3 bases and J by 2 bases, with 10 bases between the two germline ends. CDR3 coding DNA: TGTGCCAGCAGTTTGGTGGGGGGAAACACTGAAGCTTTCTTT. Amino acids: CASSLVGGNTEAFF.

This clone came up once. The DNA for the CDR3 is TGTGCCAGCAGCACAGAGACTAGCGGGAGTGGTTACAATGAGCAGTTCTTC. Residues: CASSTETSGSGYNEQFF. The chain has TRBV9 and TRBJ2-1; TRBD2 aligns across 12 bases. Germline V gene sequence: CDR1 SGDLS, CDR2 YYNGEE. Trimming took 4 bases from V and 4 from J; bases not matched to a gene: 9. The CDR3 runs 17 residues.

This clone was observed a handful of times. The chain employs TRBV5-4 and TRBJ2-3, with D possibly TRBD1 on 6 matching bases. Trimming removed 0 bases at V and 2 bases at J, with 10 bases between. Germline values: CDR1 SGHNT, CDR2 YYREEE (reference sequence). The CDR3 sequence is 15 residues long. CDR3 bases: TGTGCCAGCAGCTTGGATCAGGGGTACACAGATACGCAGTATTTT. Residues: CASSLDQGYTDTQYF.

CDR3 residues: CASSPEADRAATF. The CDR3 DNA sequence: TGTGCCAGCAGTCCAGAAGCGGACAGGGCGGCCACCTTC. The gene calls are TRBV6-4 and TRBJ1-2, with 8 positions matching TRBD1. Germline CDR1 MRHNA, CDR2 SNTAGT. Trimming at V came to 5 bases and at J to 13 bases, leaving 12 bases not matched to a gene. CDR3 length: 13 residues.

This chain connects TRBV27 to TRBJ2-1; 8 positions match TRBD2. The V segment lost 0 bases and the J segment 10 bases; nucleotides outside the gene matches: 5. Germline assignment: CDR1 MNHEY and CDR2 SMNVEV (reference sequence). The CDR3 has 14 residues. CDR3 residues: CASSLSLIAGEQFF. DNA of the CDR3: TGTGCCAGCAGTTTATCCCTAATAGCGGGGGAGCAGTTCTTC.